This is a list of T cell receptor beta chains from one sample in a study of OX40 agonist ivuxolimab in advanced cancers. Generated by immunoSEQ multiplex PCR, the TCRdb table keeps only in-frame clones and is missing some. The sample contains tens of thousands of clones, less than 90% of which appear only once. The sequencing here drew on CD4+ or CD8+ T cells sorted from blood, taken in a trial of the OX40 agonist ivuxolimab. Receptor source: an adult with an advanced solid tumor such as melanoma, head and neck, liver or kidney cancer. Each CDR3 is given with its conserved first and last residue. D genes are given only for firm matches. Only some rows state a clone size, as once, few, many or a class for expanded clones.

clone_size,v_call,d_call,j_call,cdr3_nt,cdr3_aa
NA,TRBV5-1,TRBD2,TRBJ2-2,TGCGCCAGCAGCTTACTAGCGGGAGCGAACACCGGGGAGCTGTTTTTT,CASSLLAGANTGELFF
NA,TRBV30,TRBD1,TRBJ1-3,TGTGCCTGGAGGGACAGGGGCTTCTCTGGAAACACCATATATTTT,CAWRDRGFSGNTIYF
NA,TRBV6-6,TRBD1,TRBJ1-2,TGTGCCAGCAGTCCCCAACAGGGGGTAGGGAACTATGGCTACACCTTC,CASSPQQGVGNYGYTF
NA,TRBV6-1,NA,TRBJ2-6,TGTGCCAGCAGTGAGGGACGGTCGAGCTCTGGGGCCAACGTCCTGACTTTC,CASSEGRSSSGANVLTF
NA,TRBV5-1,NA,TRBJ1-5,TGCGCCAGCAGCACAGATTTGGGTCAGCCCCAGCATTTT,CASSTDLGQPQHF
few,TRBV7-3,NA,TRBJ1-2,TGTGCCAGCAGCCCCGGTGACAGGTCTAGGGGCTACACCTTC,CASSPGDRSRGYTF
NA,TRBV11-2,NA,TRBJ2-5,TGTGCCAGCAGCTTAGCCGGGACCGCCCCGGGGGAGACCCAGTACTTC,CASSLAGTAPGETQYF
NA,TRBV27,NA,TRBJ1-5,TGTGCCAGCAGCCTGACAGGAACTTTTCAGCCCCAGCATTTT,CASSLTGTFQPQHF
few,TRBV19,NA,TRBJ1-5,TGTGCCAGTAGTCCGAGTGGGGGGACACTTTATAGCAATCAGCCCCAGCATTTT,CASSPSGGTLYSNQPQHF
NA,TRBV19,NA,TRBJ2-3,TGTGCCAGTAGTATCCGGGCCCACACAGATACGCAGTATTTT,CASSIRAHTDTQYF
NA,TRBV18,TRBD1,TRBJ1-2,TGTGCCAGCTCACCTGCACAGGGGGATGGAGGCTACACCTTC,CASSPAQGDGGYTF
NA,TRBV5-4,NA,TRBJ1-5,TGTGCCAGCAGCTTGGCGGGGGACCGACAGCCCCAGCATTTT,CASSLAGDRQPQHF
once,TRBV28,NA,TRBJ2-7,TGTGCCAGCAGTTCCCCCTACGAGCAGTACTTC,CASSSPYEQYF
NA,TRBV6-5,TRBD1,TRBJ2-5,TGTGCCAGTTCACGGACAGGGAGGTACCAAGAGACCCAGTACTTC,CASSRTGRYQETQYF
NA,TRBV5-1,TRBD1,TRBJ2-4,TGCGCCAGCAGCTTTGGACAGGGGGCGGGGAACATTCAGTACTTC,CASSFGQGAGNIQYF
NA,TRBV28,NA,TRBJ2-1,TGTGCCAGTTCAGACGCAAGCTCCTACAATGAGCAGTTCTTC,CASSDASSYNEQFF
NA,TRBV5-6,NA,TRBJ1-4,TGTGCCAGCAGCTACCAAGGATGGGGCAGGAGGGATGAAAAACTGTTTTTT,CASSYQGWGRRDEKLFF
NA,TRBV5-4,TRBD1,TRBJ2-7,TGTGCCAGCAGCCCGGCCTTGGACAGGGCAGGCGAGCAGTACTTC,CASSPALDRAGEQYF
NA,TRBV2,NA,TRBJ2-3,TGTGCCAGCACTGCTGGGCGAGATACGCAGTATTTT,CASTAGRDTQYF
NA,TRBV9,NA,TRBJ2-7,TGTGCCAGCAGCGTAGGAACAGTTTCCTACGAGCAGTACTTC,CASSVGTVSYEQYF
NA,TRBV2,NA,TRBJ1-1,TGTGCCAGCAGTGGGGGACAAGGACCTGAAGCTTTCTTT,CASSGGQGPEAFF
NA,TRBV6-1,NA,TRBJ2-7,TGTGCCAGCAGTTATCTCCTCTCCTACGAGCAGTACTTC,CASSYLLSYEQYF
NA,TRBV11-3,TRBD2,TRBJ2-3,TGTGCCAGCAGCCCTCCAAGGGGGCGGGAGGGAAATACAGATACGCAGTATTTT,CASSPPRGREGNTDTQYF
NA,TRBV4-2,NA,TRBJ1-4,TGTGCCAGCAGCCGGAACAGGGCAGCTAATGAAAAACTGTTTTTT,CASSRNRAANEKLFF
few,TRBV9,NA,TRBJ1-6,TGTGCCAGCAGCGTACACGGGACGGGCAATTCACCCCTCCACTTT,CASSVHGTGNSPLHF
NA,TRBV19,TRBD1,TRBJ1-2,TGTGCCAGTACCGCTACAGGGGGCGATTTTAGCTACACCTTC,CASTATGGDFSYTF
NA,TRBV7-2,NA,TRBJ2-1,TGTGCCAGCATGGGTGGGGGTGGCACTGAGCAGTTCTTC,CASMGGGGTEQFF